The clone carrying this T cell receptor beta chain turned up a few times. This sample was included in a study of blood T cell repertoires in COVID-19. Background on the study: The United States, Italy and Spain were the sources of the acute and convalescent COVID-19 samples. T cells, B-cell-depleted T cells, or PBMCs provided the cDNA or gDNA that served as material.

Germline V gene data show CDR1 as MNHEY and CDR2 as SVGAGI. The germline V and J ends were trimmed by 6 bases and 8 bases, with 13 bases remaining between them. There are 12 residues in the CDR3. Original analysis: Amplification with reference gene primers provided the estimates of nucleated cell counts. Generated by immunoSEQ multiplex PCR, the TCRdb table keeps only in-frame clones and is missing some. That table supplies the V and J calls and clone size; D and trimming were determined from the DNA. This table holds approximately 350,000 clones, approximately 91% found once. The sequencing sample was made of peripheral blood. The chain uses TRBV6-5 and TRBJ1-2; the D gene is possibly TRBD1 (5 bases). The sequence was collected from a woman in her seventies with COVID-19, enrolled during active disease. CDR3 coding DNA: TGTGCCAGCAGGGACGGGGGAGGAGGCTACACCTTC. It encodes CASRDGGGGYTF.